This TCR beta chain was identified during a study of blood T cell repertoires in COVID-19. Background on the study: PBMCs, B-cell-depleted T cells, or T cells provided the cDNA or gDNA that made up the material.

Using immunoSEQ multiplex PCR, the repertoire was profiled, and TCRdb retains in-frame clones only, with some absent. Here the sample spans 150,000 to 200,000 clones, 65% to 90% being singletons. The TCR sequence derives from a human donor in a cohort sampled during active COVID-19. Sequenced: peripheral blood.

CDR3 coding DNA: TGTGCCAGCAGCTTGCAGGGGGTAAGGAACGAGCAGTACTTC. Amino acid sequence: CASSLQGVRNEQYF. This chain uses TRBV5-4 with TRBJ2-7; TRBD1 agrees at 7 bases. After removal of 1 base from V and 5 bases from J, the junction contained 6 bases not matched to a gene. CDR1 SGHNT and CDR2 YYREEE come from the germline V gene (reference sequence). The length of the CDR3 is 14 residues.